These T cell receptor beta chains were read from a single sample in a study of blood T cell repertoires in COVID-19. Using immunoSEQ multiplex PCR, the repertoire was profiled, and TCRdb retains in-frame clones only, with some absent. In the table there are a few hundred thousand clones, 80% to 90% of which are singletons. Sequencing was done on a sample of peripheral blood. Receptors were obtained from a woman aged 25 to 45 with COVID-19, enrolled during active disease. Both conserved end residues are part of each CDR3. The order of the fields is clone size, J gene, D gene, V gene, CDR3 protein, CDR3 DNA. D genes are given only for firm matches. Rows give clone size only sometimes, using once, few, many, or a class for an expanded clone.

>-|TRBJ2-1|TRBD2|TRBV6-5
CASSRLAGVNEQFF
TGTGCCAGCAGTCGACTAGCGGGGGTTAATGAGCAGTTCTTC
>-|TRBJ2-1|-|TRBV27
CASTTRGLGPTYEQFF
TGTGCCAGCACAACTCGCGGGTTAGGTCCGACCTATGAGCAGTTCTTC
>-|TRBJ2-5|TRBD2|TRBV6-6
CASSPVGGGRLRETQYF
TGTGCCAGCAGTCCCGTAGGCGGGGGGCGTTTGAGGGAGACCCAGTACTTC
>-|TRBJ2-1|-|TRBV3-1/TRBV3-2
CASSQDMRNEQFF
TGTGCCAGCAGCCAAGATATGAGAAATGAGCAGTTCTTC
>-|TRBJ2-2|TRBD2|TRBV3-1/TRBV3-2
CASSQALRGGRVNTGELFF
TGTGCCAGCAGCCAAGCCTTGCGGGGGGGCCGGGTGAACACCGGGGAGCTGTTTTTT
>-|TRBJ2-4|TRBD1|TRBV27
CASSGQGMATKNIQYF
TGTGCCAGCAGTGGACAGGGAATGGCGACCAAAAACATTCAGTACTTC
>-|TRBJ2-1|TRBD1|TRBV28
CASSLAATGGLSYNEQFF
TGTGCCAGCAGTTTAGCGGCCACAGGGGGTCTTTCCTACAATGAGCAGTTCTTC
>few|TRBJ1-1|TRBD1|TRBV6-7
CASSYSSGGQVNTEAFF
TGTGCCAGCAGCTACTCGTCAGGGGGACAGGTGAACACTGAAGCTTTCTTT
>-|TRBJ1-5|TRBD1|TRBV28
CADGGTGNQPQHF
TGTGCCGACGGTGGGACAGGGAACCAGCCCCAGCATTTT
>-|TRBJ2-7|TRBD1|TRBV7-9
CASSPTGDEQYF
TGTGCCAGCAGCCCAACAGGGGACGAGCAGTACTTC
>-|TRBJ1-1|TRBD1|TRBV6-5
CASSTLDRAGTEAFF
TGTGCCAGCAGTACCCTAGACAGGGCGGGCACTGAAGCTTTCTTT
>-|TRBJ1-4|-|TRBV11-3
CASSFLRPREGNEKLFF
TGTGCCAGCAGCTTTCTCAGGCCGAGAGAGGGTAATGAAAAACTGTTTTTT
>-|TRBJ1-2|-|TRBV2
CASKFTGLGGYTF
TGTGCCAGCAAATTCACAGGGTTAGGTGGCTACACCTTC
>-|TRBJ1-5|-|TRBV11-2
CASSLDLTDNQPQHF
TGTGCCAGCAGCTTAGATCTGACAGATAATCAGCCCCAGCATTTT
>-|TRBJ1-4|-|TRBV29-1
CSVAEWSEKLFF
TGCAGCGTTGCAGAGTGGAGTGAAAAACTGTTTTTT
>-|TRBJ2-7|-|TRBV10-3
CATRFSYEQYF
TGTGCCACTCGTTTCTCCTACGAGCAGTACTTC
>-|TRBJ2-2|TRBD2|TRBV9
CASSVVHGRVTGELFF
TGTGCCAGCAGCGTAGTACACGGGAGGGTAACCGGGGAGCTGTTTTTT
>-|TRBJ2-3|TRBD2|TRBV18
CASSGTSGYTDTQYF
TGTGCCAGCTCAGGAACTAGCGGATACACAGATACGCAGTATTTT
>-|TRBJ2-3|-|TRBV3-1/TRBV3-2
CASSPGRDTQYF
TGTGCCAGCAGCCCTGGTAGAGATACGCAGTATTTT
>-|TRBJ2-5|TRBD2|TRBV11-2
CASSPIPLAGKETQYF
TGTGCCAGCAGCCCGATCCCCTTAGCGGGGAAAGAGACCCAGTACTTC
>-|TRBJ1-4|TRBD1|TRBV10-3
CAISDDRGEKLFF
TGTGCCATCAGTGATGACAGGGGCGAAAAACTGTTTTTT
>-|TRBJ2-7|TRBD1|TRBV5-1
CASSFGGTGSYEQYF
TGCGCCAGCAGCTTTGGAGGGACAGGGTCCTACGAGCAGTACTTC
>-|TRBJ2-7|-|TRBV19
CASSRTAGNSYEQYF
TGTGCCAGTAGTCGCACCGCGGGCAACTCCTACGAGCAGTACTTC
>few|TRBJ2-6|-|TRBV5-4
CASSLGGRGSGANVLTF
TGTGCCAGCAGCTTGGGCGGCAGGGGCTCTGGGGCCAACGTCCTGACTTTC
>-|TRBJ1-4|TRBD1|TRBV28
CASSSQGGANEKLFF
TGTGCCAGCAGTTCCCAGGGGGGAGCTAATGAAAAACTGTTTTTT
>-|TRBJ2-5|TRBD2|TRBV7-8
CASRRTGTSGETQYF
TGTGCCAGCAGGAGAACCGGGACTAGCGGGGAGACCCAGTACTTC
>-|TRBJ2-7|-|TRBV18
CASSPLPGISSYEQYF
TGTGCCAGCTCACCACTTCCGGGGATCAGCTCCTACGAGCAGTACTTC
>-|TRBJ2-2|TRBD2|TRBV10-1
CASSPATSGLAPGELFF
TGCGCCAGCAGCCCTGCAACTTCGGGACTAGCCCCCGGGGAGCTGTTTTTT
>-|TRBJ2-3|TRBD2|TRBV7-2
CASSLSRILAGGIDTQYF
TGTGCCAGCAGCCTCAGCCGCATACTAGCGGGGGGGATAGATACGCAGTATTTT
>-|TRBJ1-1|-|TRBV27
CASSSGNTEAFF
TGTGCCAGCAGCTCGGGGAACACTGAAGCTTTCTTT
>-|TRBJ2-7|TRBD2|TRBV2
CASSSRGVQYF
TGTGCCAGCAGCTCCCGGGGGGTGCAGTACTTC
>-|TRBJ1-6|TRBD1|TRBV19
CASSTTGATSPLHF
TGTGCCAGTAGTACCACAGGGGCTACTTCACCCCTCCACTTT
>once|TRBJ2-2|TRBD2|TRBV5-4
CASSPSPLAGYTGELFF
TGTGCCAGCAGCCCCTCCCCACTAGCGGGGTACACCGGGGAGCTGTTTTTT
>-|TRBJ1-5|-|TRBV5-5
CASSNTDSSHQPQHF
TGTGCCAGCAGCAATACGGACAGTTCGCATCAGCCCCAGCATTTT
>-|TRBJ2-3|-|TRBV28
CASTTGRGADTQYF
TGTGCCAGTACTACAGGGAGAGGGGCGGATACGCAGTATTTT
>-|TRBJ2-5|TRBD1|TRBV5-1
CASSRTTGQGFQETQYF
TGCGCCAGCAGCCGAACTACGGGACAGGGGTTCCAAGAGACCCAGTACTTC
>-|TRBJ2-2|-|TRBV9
CAGGAENTGELFF
TGTGCCGGCGGGGCAGAGAACACCGGGGAGCTGTTTTTT
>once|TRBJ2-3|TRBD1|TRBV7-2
CASSLVVGTGDGNTDTQYF
TGTGCCAGCAGCTTAGTTGTCGGGACAGGGGATGGCAACACAGATACGCAGTATTTT
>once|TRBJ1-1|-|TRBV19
CASSTSTEAFF
TGTGCCAGTAGTACTAGTACTGAAGCTTTCTTT
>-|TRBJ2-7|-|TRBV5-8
CASSLGGSSYEQYF
TGTGCCAGCAGCTTGGGAGGAAGCTCCTACGAGCAGTACTTC
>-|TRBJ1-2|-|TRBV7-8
CASSLGVNYGYTF
TGTGCCAGCAGCTTAGGAGTAAACTATGGCTACACCTTC
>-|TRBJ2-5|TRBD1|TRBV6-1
CASSEIGGGEETQYF
TGTGCCAGCAGTGAAATAGGGGGCGGAGAGGAGACCCAGTACTTC
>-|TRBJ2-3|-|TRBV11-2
CASSLEGHTDTQYF
TGTGCCAGCAGCTTAGAGGGCCATACAGATACGCAGTATTTT
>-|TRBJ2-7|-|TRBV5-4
CASSLGAAYQYEQYF
TGTGCCAGCAGCTTGGGGGCCGCCTATCAATACGAGCAGTACTTC
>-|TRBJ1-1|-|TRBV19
CASSNYFDSTEAFF
TGTGCCAGTAGTAATTACTTTGACAGCACTGAAGCTTTCTTT
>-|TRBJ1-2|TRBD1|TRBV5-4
CASSFRTGEGLYGYTF
TGTGCCAGCAGCTTCCGGACAGGGGAGGGACTATATGGCTACACCTTC
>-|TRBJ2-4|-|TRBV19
CASSIDHDFRGSAKNIQYF
TGTGCCAGTAGTATAGATCACGATTTTAGGGGATCGGCCAAAAACATTCAGTACTTC
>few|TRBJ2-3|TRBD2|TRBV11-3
CASSTRTSGKGADTQYF
TGTGCCAGCAGCACACGGACTAGCGGGAAAGGGGCAGATACGCAGTATTTT
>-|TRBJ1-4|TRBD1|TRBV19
CASSRQGAANEKLFF
TGTGCCAGTAGTCGCCAGGGGGCAGCTAATGAAAAACTGTTTTTT
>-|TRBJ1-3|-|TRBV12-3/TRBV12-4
CASSEYTIYF
TGTGCCAGCAGTGAGTACACCATATATTTT
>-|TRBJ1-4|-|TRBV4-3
CASSQDLRVEKLFF
TGCGCCAGCAGCCAAGATCTCAGGGTTGAAAAACTGTTTTTT
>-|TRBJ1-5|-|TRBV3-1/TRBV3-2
CASSQEGSNQPQHF
TGTGCCAGCAGCCAGGAGGGGAGCAATCAGCCCCAGCATTTT
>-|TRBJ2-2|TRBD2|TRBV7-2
CATTGLAVTGELFF
TGTGCCACCACGGGACTAGCGGTGACCGGGGAGCTGTTTTTT
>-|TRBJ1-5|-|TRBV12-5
CASGPDSPPQPQHF
TGTGCTAGTGGACCGGACAGTCCGCCTCAGCCCCAGCATTTT
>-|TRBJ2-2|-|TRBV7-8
CASSLRLGGELFF
TGTGCCAGCAGCCTACGACTTGGCGGGGAGCTGTTTTTT